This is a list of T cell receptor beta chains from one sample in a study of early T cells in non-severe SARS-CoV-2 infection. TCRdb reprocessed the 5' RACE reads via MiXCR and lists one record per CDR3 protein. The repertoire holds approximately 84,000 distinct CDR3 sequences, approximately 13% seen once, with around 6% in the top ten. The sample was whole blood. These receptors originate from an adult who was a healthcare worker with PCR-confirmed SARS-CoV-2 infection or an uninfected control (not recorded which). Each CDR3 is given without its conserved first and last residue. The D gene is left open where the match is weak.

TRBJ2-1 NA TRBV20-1 SAILERTITYNEQF
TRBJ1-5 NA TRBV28 ASSYRTGSSNQPQH
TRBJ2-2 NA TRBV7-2 ASSLRGQGNTGELF
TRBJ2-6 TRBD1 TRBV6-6 ASRPRGRISSGANVLT
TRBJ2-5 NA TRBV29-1 SVTEYQETQY
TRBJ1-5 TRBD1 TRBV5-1 ASSWQGAGQPQH
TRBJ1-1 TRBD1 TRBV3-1 ASSQLTGPPVAF
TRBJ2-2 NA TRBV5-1 TSTLWQGGIGELF
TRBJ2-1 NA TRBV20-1 SARPTQGREQF
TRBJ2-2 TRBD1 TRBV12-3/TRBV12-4 ASSAGQGETGELF
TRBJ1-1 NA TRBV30 AWSRDLNTEAF
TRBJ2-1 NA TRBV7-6 ASSLEGRPSNEQF
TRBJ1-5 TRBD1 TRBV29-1 SVAIDRADQPQH
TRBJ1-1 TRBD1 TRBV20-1 SARAQGAVMNTEAF
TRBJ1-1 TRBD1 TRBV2 ASSPRTGLNTEAF
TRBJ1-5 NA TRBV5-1 ASSLEGGKYQPQH
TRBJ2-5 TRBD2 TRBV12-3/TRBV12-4 ASSPGSAGGGETQY
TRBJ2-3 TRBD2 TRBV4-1 ASSLLMTSGNSDTQY
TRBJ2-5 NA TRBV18 ASSPYNEQETQY
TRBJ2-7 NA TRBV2 ASSEAPGNSYEQY
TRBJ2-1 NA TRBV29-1 SVVPVERGTVGQF
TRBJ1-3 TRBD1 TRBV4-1 ASSQAGTGGNTIY
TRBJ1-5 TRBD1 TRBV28 ASASGGPNQPQH
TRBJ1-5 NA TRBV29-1 SVVQGGGNQPQH
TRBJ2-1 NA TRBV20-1 SAGRNYNEQF
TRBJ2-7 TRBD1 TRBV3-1 ASSQDSGGRNSV
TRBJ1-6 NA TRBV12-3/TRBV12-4 ASSHRLANNSPLH
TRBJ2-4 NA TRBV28 ASSLMDAHGNIQY
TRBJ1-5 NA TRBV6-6 ASSYSKGGQDQPQH
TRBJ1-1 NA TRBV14 ASSQAKLNTEAF
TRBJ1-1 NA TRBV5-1 ASSLGVAVNTEAF
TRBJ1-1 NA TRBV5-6 ASIPPDTPVTEAF
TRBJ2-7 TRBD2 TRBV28 ASSLWGGSGYEQY
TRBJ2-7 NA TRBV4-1 ASSQVYGNEQY
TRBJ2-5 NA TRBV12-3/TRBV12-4 ASSLAFLEETQY
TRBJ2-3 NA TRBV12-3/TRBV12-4 ASSLAGSGLY
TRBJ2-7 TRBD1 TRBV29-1 SVIRTGNPYEQY
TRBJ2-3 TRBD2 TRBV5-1 ASMAGGPPDTQY
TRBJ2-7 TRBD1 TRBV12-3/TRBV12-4 ASSLAGTGYEQY
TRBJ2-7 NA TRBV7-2 ASSATAYEQY
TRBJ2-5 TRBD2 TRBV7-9 ASSPGLAGQETQY
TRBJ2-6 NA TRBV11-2 ASSLSWDSGANVLT
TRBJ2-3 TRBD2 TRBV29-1 SVRVIAGGDGTQY
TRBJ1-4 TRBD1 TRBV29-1 SGRTGAWDEKLF
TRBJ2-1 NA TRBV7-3 ASSPTRSSYNEQF
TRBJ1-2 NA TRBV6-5 ASSSGLNYGYT
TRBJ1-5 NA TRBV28 ASSVSNQPQH
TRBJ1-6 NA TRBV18 ASSPTRTEPIFNSPLH
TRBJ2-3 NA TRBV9 ASSVNPPAQTSTDTQY
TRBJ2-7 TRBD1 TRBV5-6 ASSGTGRSYEQY
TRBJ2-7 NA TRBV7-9 ASSPTLGVRRQTSDEQY
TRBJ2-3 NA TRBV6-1 ASSEGLLADSSTDTQY
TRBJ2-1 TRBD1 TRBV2 ASSLGQQTYNEQF
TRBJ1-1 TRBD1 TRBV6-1 ASSGNRGTEAF
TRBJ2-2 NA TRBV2 ASSETGMNTGELF
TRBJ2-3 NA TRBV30 ARGISATDTQY
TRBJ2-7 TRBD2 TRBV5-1 ASSLTSGSYEQY